Listed below are T cell receptor beta chains from one sample, sequenced in a study of T cells after yellow fever vaccination. TCRdb independently ran MiXCR on the 5' RACE reads; one entry per CDR3 protein. Of some 220,000 distinct CDR3 sequences in the sample, approximately 3.2% are singletons; the top ten hold around 3.2%. The material sequenced was CD4+ T cells sorted from PBMCs, taken 10 days after the yellow fever booster vaccination. The origin of the receptors is a man younger than 35 who received the YFV17D yellow fever vaccine. CDR3s leave out the opening cysteine and the closing phenylalanine or tryptophan. The order of the fields is J gene, D gene, V gene, CDR3 protein. D genes are given only for firm matches.

>TRBJ2-3|TRBD1|TRBV7-3
ASSLLGQGITDTQY
>TRBJ2-5|TRBD1|TRBV5-1
ASSLTGTAQETQY
>TRBJ1-2|TRBD1|TRBV5-1
ASSRTGGGYT
>TRBJ2-7|NA|TRBV20-1
SADGPGGTYEQY
>TRBJ2-1|TRBD2|TRBV15
ATSSRDGTSPYNEQF
>TRBJ2-3|NA|TRBV18
ASSPSPTDTQY
>TRBJ1-2|NA|TRBV14
ASSQDRRRNYGYT
>TRBJ2-5|NA|TRBV20-1
SASGLGQETQY
>TRBJ2-1|NA|TRBV28
ASSLRQYYNEQF
>TRBJ2-3|TRBD2|TRBV6-1
ASTKRSGAIQDTQY
>TRBJ2-2|NA|TRBV7-3
ASSSDTNTGELF
>TRBJ2-3|TRBD2|TRBV7-2
ASSRRTSGGTSTDTQY
>TRBJ2-6|NA|TRBV7-2
ASSLWGASGANVLT
>TRBJ2-3|NA|TRBV19
ASSIWLGLTTDTQY